This T cell receptor (beta chain) was obtained from a study of T cell repertoires in ileal Crohn's disease. Some clones are missing from TCRdb's copy, which holds only in-frame ones; the method was immunoSEQ multiplex PCR. The profile shows under 14,000 clones, roughly 84% of them singletons. Germline V gives CDR1 GTSNPN, CDR2 SVGIG (reference sequence). V lost 2 bases and J lost 8, with 20 bases in between. The CDR3 has 15 amino acids. As for time point: inflamed ileum from the surgical specimen. The sequence came from an adult with Crohn's disease. The V gene is TRBV30, the J gene TRBJ2-3; D is unclear. Sequences were obtained from ileal tissue. CDR3 DNA sequence: TGTGCCTGGAGTCCCTCCAGCGAAGGGTACCGTACGCAGTATTTT. This gives the protein CAWSPSSEGYRTQYF.